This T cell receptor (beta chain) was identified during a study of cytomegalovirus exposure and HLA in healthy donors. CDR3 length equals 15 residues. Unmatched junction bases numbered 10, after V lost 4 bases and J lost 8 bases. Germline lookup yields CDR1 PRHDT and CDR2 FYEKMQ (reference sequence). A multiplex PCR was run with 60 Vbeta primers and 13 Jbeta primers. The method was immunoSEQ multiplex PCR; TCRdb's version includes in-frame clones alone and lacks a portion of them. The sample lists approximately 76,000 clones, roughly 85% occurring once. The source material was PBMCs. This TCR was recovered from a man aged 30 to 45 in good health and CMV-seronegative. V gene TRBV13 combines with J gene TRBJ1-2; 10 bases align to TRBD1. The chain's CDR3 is CASSSGTGVLGGYTF. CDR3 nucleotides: TGTGCCAGCAGCTCCGGGACAGGGGTATTAGGAGGCTACACCTTC. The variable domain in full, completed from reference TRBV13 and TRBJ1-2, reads AAGVIQSPRHLIKEKRETATLKCYPIPRHDTVYWYQQGPGQDPQFLISFYEKMQSDKGSIPDRFSAQQFSDYHSELNMSSLELGDSALYFCASSSGTGVLGGYTFGSGTRLTVV.